This passage covers 28 T cell receptor beta chains from one sample sequenced in a study of identical twins. Via MiXCR, TCRdb re-called the 5' RACE reads, giving one row per CDR3 protein. The table has about 520,000 distinct CDR3 sequences, 22% seen once. This sample was shared with a second study, whose subject was T cells expressing NK-cell markers.

Sequenced input: CD4+ T cells sorted from blood. These receptors were taken from a woman between 18 and 29 years old in good health.

This clonotype was recorded at least ten times. This sequence joins TRBV20-1 and TRBJ1-1, with TRBD1 matching over 8 bases. CDR1 is DFQATT and CDR2 is SNEGSKA in the germline V gene (reference sequence). This CDR3 region has 12 residues. The V segment lost 5 bases and the J segment 4 bases; nucleotides outside the gene matches: 3. In DNA, the CDR3 is TGCAGTGCTGGACAGGGAGGCACTGAAGCTTTCTTT. As protein: CSAGQGGTEAFF.

This clonotype was recorded at least ten times. The chain joins TRBV12-3 or TRBV12-4 to TRBJ1-1; D gene uncertain. V lost 6 bases and J 11 bases, leaving 16 bases between the germline ends. CDR3 size: 12 residues. CDR3: CASRLAGVRAFF. The CDR3 bases are TGTGCCAGCAGGCTTGCCGGGGTTAGGGCTTTCTTT.

The rearrangement uses TRBV5-6 and TRBJ2-7; 10 bases fit TRBD2. The CDR3 consists of 15 residues. The J segment lost 2 bases and the V segment lost 3 bases, leaving 5 bases of the junction unmatched. Germline V CDR1 and CDR2: SGHDT, YYEEEE. CDR3 coding DNA: TGTGCCAGCAGCTACTTAGCGGGGGGCGCCTACGAGCAGTACTTC. It specifies CASSYLAGGAYEQYF.

This chain uses TRBV27 with TRBJ2-5, with D possibly being TRBD1 or TRBD2 (6 bases each). Between the trimmed V and J ends, which lost 10 bases and 0 bases, there was a span of 24 bases. This CDR3 spans 17 amino acids. Germline CDR1 reads MNHEY; CDR2 reads SMNVEV (reference sequence). The CDR3 here is CATHLSFGGLYQETQYF. In DNA form, the CDR3 reads TGTGCCACCCACCTTAGCTTCGGGGGCCTGTACCAAGAGACCCAGTACTTC.

A single count supports this clonotype. J is TRBJ2-5 and V is TRBV5-1; D remains ambiguous. V lost 2 bases and J lost 5, with 13 bases in between. The CDR3 spans 14 residues. The germline gives CDR1 SGHRS, CDR2 YFSETQ. Written as DNA, the CDR3 is TGCGCCAGCAGCTTCACGGCTGGTCAGGAGACCCAGTACTTC. Protein product: CASSFTAGQETQYF.

The chain uses TRBV2 and TRBJ2-1, with 7 bases matching TRBD2. CDR3 length: 13 amino acids. From germline, CDR1 is SNHLY and CDR2 FYNNEI. V trimming: 6 bases; J trimming: 3 bases; junction bases outside the gene matches: 2. CDR3 bases: TGTGCCAGCAGGGCGGGAGTCTACAATGAGCAGTTCTTC. It encodes CASRAGVYNEQFF. Using reference TRBV2 and TRBJ2-1 for the parts outside the CDR3, the full variable domain is EPEVTQTPSHQVTQMGQEVILRCVPISNHLYFYWYRQILGQKVEFLVSFYNNEISEKSEIFDDQFSVERPDGSNFTLKIRSTKLEDSAMYFCASRAGVYNEQFFGPGTRLTVL.

V is TRBV5-1 and J is TRBJ2-1; D is undetermined. This CDR3 is 15 amino acids long. The germline CDR1 and CDR2 sequences are SGHRS and YFSETQ. V was trimmed by 4 bases and J by 5 bases, leaving 16 bases between them. For the CDR3, the DNA is TGCGCCAGCAGCCCCGGTGTGGGTCCCCACAATGAGCAGTTCTTC. Translated, it gives CASSPGVGPHNEQFF.

A remark on this clonotype: A much larger clone is a single base away; this may be a read error. The V and J genes are TRBV10-3 and TRBJ1-1; D is unclear. The CDR3 runs 15 residues. Trimming took off 3 bases at V and 0 bases at J, with 11 bases between the two ends. Germline loops: CDR1 ENHRY, CDR2 SYGVKD. The CDR3 DNA reads as TGTGCCATCAGTGATTCGGCCAGCATGAACACTGAAGCTTTCTTT. It is translated as CAISDSASMNTEAFF.

This rearrangement joins TRBV29-1 to TRBJ2-3; possible D gene TRBD1, 6 bases. The length of the CDR3 is 13 residues. CDR1 and CDR2 from the germline V gene are SQVTM and ANQGSEA. CDR3: CTMWDKDGNTQYF. For the CDR3, the DNA is TGCACCATGTGGGACAAGGACGGGAATACGCAGTATTTT.

The gene calls are TRBV24-1 and TRBJ2-4, with D perhaps TRBD1 (6 bases). V lost 4 bases, J lost 0 bases, and 15 bases lay in between. CDR3 length: 17 amino acids. Germline-derived CDR1 and CDR2 are KGHDR and SFDVKD. The CDR3 sequence: CATSDRGGIKAKNIQYF. Written as DNA, the CDR3 is TGTGCCACCAGTGACAGGGGTGGGATTAAAGCCAAAAACATTCAGTACTTC.

This clonotype has a count of ten or more. The gene calls are TRBV11-2 and TRBJ2-2; D remains ambiguous. This CDR3 is built from 13 residues. The germline CDR1 and CDR2 sequences are SGHAT and FQNNGV. V was cut by 6 bases and J by 0 bases, with 5 bases left in between. The CDR3 loop is CASSRANTGELFF. The CDR3 DNA sequence: TGTGCCAGCAGTCGGGCGAACACCGGGGAGCTGTTTTTT.

This clonotype was recorded a few times. The chain joins TRBV9 to TRBJ2-7, with TRBD2 matching 10 bases. Germline CDR1 is SGDLS and CDR2 is YYNGEE. Trimming removed 2 bases from V and 3 bases from J; junction bases left unmatched: 5. This CDR3 has 15 amino acids. The CDR3 spells CASSVLAGVNYEQYF. The CDR3 coding sequence is TGTGCCAGCAGCGTTCTAGCGGGAGTGAACTACGAGCAGTACTTC.

The chain is built from TRBV5-1 and TRBJ2-5; D possibly uses TRBD1 or TRBD2 (5 bases each). The V gene lost 4 bases and the J gene lost 5 bases, with 15 bases spanning the gap. CDR1 is SGHRS, CDR2 YFSETQ, per germline. The CDR3 spans 14 residues. The CDR3 loop reads CASSIEGRGETQYF. DNA for the CDR3: TGCGCCAGCAGCATTGAGGGGCGAGGGGAGACCCAGTACTTC.

The chain carries TRBV29-1 and TRBJ1-1; maybe TRBD1 (5 bases). Germline lookup yields CDR1 SQVTM and CDR2 ANQGSEA. The length of the CDR3 is 13 residues. Between the trimmed V and J ends, which lost 4 bases and 2 bases, there was a span of 11 bases. The CDR3 DNA sequence: TGCAGCGTTGGGGGGGTTATTAACACTGAAGCTTTCTTT. It is translated as CSVGGVINTEAFF.

The chain joins TRBV6-1 to TRBJ1-2; D unclear. Germline V CDR1 and CDR2: MNHNS, SASEGT. This CDR3 is built from 11 residues. The V gene lost 6 bases and the J gene lost 8 bases, with 10 bases spanning the gap. CDR3 region: CASRLNWGYTF. DNA of the CDR3: TGTGCCAGCAGGCTCAATTGGGGCTACACCTTC.

This clonotype was detected only a few times. The chain carries TRBV3-1 and TRBJ2-5; D is uncertain. This CDR3 is 13 amino acids long. CDR1 and CDR2 from the germline V gene are LGHDT and YNNKEL (reference sequence). V gave up 2 bases and J gave up 1 base, with 5 bases separating them. CDR3 in amino acids: CASSQNLQETQYF. Here the CDR3 DNA reads TGTGCCAGCAGCCAAAATCTCCAAGAGACCCAGTACTTC.

The gene calls are TRBV20-1 and TRBJ2-5; D perhaps matches TRBD2 (7 bases). Trimming stripped 6 bases from V and 3 bases from J, with 14 bases between. Germline lookup yields CDR1 DFQATT and CDR2 SNEGSKA (reference sequence). The CDR3 has 13 residues. CDR3 sequence reads: CSADGGREETQYF. The CDR3 region has the DNA TGCAGTGCAGACGGGGGGCGGGAAGAGACCCAGTACTTC.

The rearrangement links TRBV10-3 to TRBJ2-7, with 7 positions matching TRBD1. The junction had 3 bases not matched to a gene; V was cut back by 3 bases and J by 4 bases. The length of the CDR3 is 13 residues. Germline CDR1 and CDR2: ENHRY and SYGVKD. In DNA, the CDR3 is TGTGCCATCAGTGAAGGGACAGAGTACGAGCAGTACTTC. It translates to CAISEGTEYEQYF.

The chain employs TRBV12-5 and TRBJ1-1; D might be TRBD1 (6 bases). V was shortened by 1 base and J by 1 base, with 16 bases between the two germline ends. Per germline, CDR1 LGHNT and CDR2 FRNRAP. CDR3 length equals 17 residues. CDR3 nucleotide sequence: TGTGCTAGTGGTTTGGCCCTCGGGGGGGCCGGGAACACTGAAGCTTTCTTT. Translated: CASGLALGGAGNTEAFF.

The chain has TRBV14 and TRBJ1-2; tentatively, D is TRBD1 (6 bases). With 3 bases removed from V and 14 bases from J, the gap between germline ends came to 13 bases. The CDR3 loop spans 11 amino acids. The germline CDR1 and CDR2 sequences are SGHDN and FVKESK. Here the CDR3 DNA reads TGTGCCAGCAGCCAGGCCGGGACACCAACCTTC. The encoded protein is CASSQAGTPTF.

This chain links TRBV9 with TRBJ2-5; a possible D gene is TRBD1 (5 bases). Germline-derived CDR1 and CDR2 are SGDLS and YYNGEE. V was cut by 2 bases and J by 5 bases, with 10 bases left in between. CDR3 length: 13 amino acids. CDR3: CASSVDSKETQYF. In DNA form, the CDR3 reads TGTGCCAGCAGCGTCGACAGTAAGGAGACCCAGTACTTC. The full variable domain, its missing parts supplied by reference TRBV9 and TRBJ2-5, is DSGVTQTPKHLITATGQRVTLRCSPRSGDLSVYWYQQSLDQGLQFLIQYYNGEERAKGNILERFSAQQFPDLHSELNLSSLELGDSALYFCASSVDSKETQYFGPGTRLLVL.

V usage is TRBV6-1 and J usage is TRBJ1-2, with unresolved D. The CDR3 runs to 14 residues. CDR1 and CDR2 from the germline V gene are MNHNS and SASEGT. The V end was cut by 1 base, the J end by 5 bases, with 11 bases between. CDR3 DNA: TGTGCCAGCAGTGAAGTAGACGGGCGATATGGCTACACCTTC. It codes for CASSEVDGRYGYTF.

The chain uses TRBV11-2 and TRBJ2-4; the D gene is possibly TRBD2 (5 bases). This CDR3 has 15 residues. V was cut by 5 bases and J by 0 bases, with 11 bases left in between. Germline CDR1 is SGHAT and CDR2 is FQNNGV. The CDR3 DNA sequence: TGTGCCAGCAGCGGACTTCGACTAGCCAAAAACATTCAGTACTTC. As protein: CASSGLRLAKNIQYF. Filled out from reference TRBV11-2 and TRBJ2-4, the complete variable domain reads EAGVAQSPRYKIIEKRQSVAFWCNPISGHATLYWYQQILGQGPKLLIQFQNNGVVDDSQLPKDRFSAERLKGVDSTLKIQPAKLEDSAVYLCASSGLRLAKNIQYFGAGTRLSVL.

This chain uses TRBV4-3 with TRBJ2-1, with 10 bases aligning to TRBD1. Trimming at V came to 4 bases and at J to 6 bases, leaving 12 bases not matched to a gene. Germline V gene data show CDR1 as LGHNA and CDR2 as YSLEER. The CDR3 runs to 17 residues. The CDR3 sequence is CASSRTYSGTGANEQFF. The DNA of the CDR3 is TGCGCCAGCAGCCGCACTTATAGCGGGACAGGGGCCAATGAGCAGTTCTTC.

The V gene is TRBV10-3, the J gene TRBJ2-5; 9 bases align to TRBD2. Germline CDR1 and CDR2: ENHRY and SYGVKD. V was pared by 5 bases and J by 3 bases, with 4 bases of the junction left unmatched. The CDR3 spans 14 residues. The CDR3 coding sequence is TGTGCCATCAGTCTAGCGGGAACAGAAGAGACCCAGTACTTC. It specifies CAISLAGTEETQYF.

This chain uses TRBV29-1 with TRBJ2-1; D may be TRBD1 (7 bases). CDR1 is SQVTM and CDR2 is ANQGSEA in the germline V gene. CDR3 size: 18 residues. The ends were cut back, 6 bases at V and 1 base at J, with 25 bases in the middle. The CDR3: CSVVASPSPGGSYNEQFF. The DNA of the CDR3 is TGCAGCGTCGTAGCATCTCCGTCCCCAGGGGGGTCCTACAATGAGCAGTTCTTC.

This clonotype was recorded a few times. This chain joins TRBV11-2 and TRBJ2-3, with TRBD2 matching over 7 bases. This CDR3 has 17 amino acids. Germline CDR1 SGHAT, CDR2 FQNNGV. Unmatched junction bases numbered 7, after V lost 0 bases and J lost 1 base. The CDR3 sequence: CASSLEVVLAGTDTQYF. The DNA for the CDR3 is TGTGCCAGCAGCTTAGAGGTCGTCCTAGCGGGCACAGATACGCAGTATTTT.

The chain has TRBV20-1 and TRBJ2-3; 10 bases fit TRBD1. The CDR3 is made up of 16 amino acids. Germline V gene lookup returns CDR1 DFQATT and CDR2 SNEGSKA (reference sequence). V was pared by 4 bases and J by 6 bases, with 13 bases of the junction left unmatched. This CDR3 is CSAISGTGAHRDTQYF. The CDR3 DNA reads TGCAGTGCTATCTCCGGGACAGGGGCCCACAGGGATACGCAGTATTTT.